These 32 T cell receptor beta chains originate from one sample sequenced in a study of neurological immune-mediated disorders. Each CDR3 protein is one row after TCRdb ran MiXCR on the 5' RACE reads. The sample lists about 95,000 distinct CDR3 sequences, roughly 4% seen once, with approximately 5.9% in the top ten. The sequencing input was PBMCs. The receptors originated from a woman aged 18-30 years with multiple sclerosis.

This clonotype was counted ten times or more. The genes are TRBV4-1 and TRBJ2-3; 10 bases line up with TRBD2. The ends lost 0 bases at V and 6 bases at J; junction bases unmatched: 6. Germline CDR1 MGHRA, CDR2 YSYEKL. The CDR3 is 16 residues long. The CDR3 region has the DNA TGCGCCAGCAGCCAAGAAGGGGCTAGCGGGGGTGATACGCAGTATTTT. It codes for CASSQEGASGGDTQYF.

The sample holds many counts of this clonotype. The chain uses TRBV6-1 and TRBJ2-2, with D hard to call. The CDR3 loop spans 13 amino acids. The V end was cut by 5 bases, the J end by 5 bases, with 9 bases between. Germline CDR1 and CDR2: MNHNS and SASEGT. CDR3 sequence reads: CASSPTETGELFF. The CDR3 nucleotides are TGTGCCAGCAGTCCCACAGAGACCGGGGAGCTGTTTTTT.

This clonotype came up many times. This chain uses TRBV25-1 with TRBJ2-5; 7 positions agree with TRBD1. The germline V gene encodes CDR1 MGHDK and CDR2 SYGVNS. The CDR3 sequence is 17 residues long. V gave up 2 bases and J gave up 0 bases; unmatched junction bases: 9. CDR3 coding DNA: TGTGCCAGCAGTGAAGGTGGGGACAGCGACGACCAAGAGACCCAGTACTTC. Translated, it gives CASSEGGDSDDQETQYF.

This clonotype has ten or more counts. The rearrangement joins TRBV10-3 to TRBJ2-5, with TRBD1 identical over 8 bases. Unmatched junction bases numbered 1, after V lost 0 bases and J lost 4 bases. The CDR3 is 14 amino acids. From germline, CDR1 is ENHRY and CDR2 SYGVKD. CDR3 bases: TGTGCCATCAGTGAGTCGACAGGGGTAGAGACCCAGTACTTC. This encodes CAISESTGVETQYF.

This clonotype has ten or more counts. V is TRBV12-3 or TRBV12-4 and J is TRBJ1-1; D uncertain. The V and J ends lost 2 bases and 10 bases respectively, with 11 bases between them. The CDR3 sequence is 12 residues long. CDR3 amino acids: CASSLRWARAFF. CDR3 in DNA: TGTGCCAGCAGTTTACGTTGGGCGCGAGCTTTCTTT.

This clonotype was observed at least ten times. The chain uses TRBV14 and TRBJ1-1; 8 bases line up with TRBD1. The CDR3 runs to 14 residues. The germline V gene encodes CDR1 SGHDN and CDR2 FVKESK. V was pared by 4 bases and J by 11 bases, with 12 bases of the junction left unmatched. The CDR3 here is CASSPFVLTGAAFF. The CDR3 region has the DNA TGTGCCAGCAGCCCCTTCGTATTGACAGGGGCTGCTTTCTTT.

This clonotype appeared many times. V is TRBV21-1 and J is TRBJ2-5; the table gives TRBD1 as D, unverified against the DNA. TRBV21-1 represents a pseudogene. The CDR3 extends over 17 amino acids. The CDR3 region is CASSKEGVGGFRETQYF. The CDR3 nucleotides are TGTGCCAGCAGCAAAGAGGGCGTCGGGGGGTTTCGGGAGACCCAGTACTTC.

This clonotype appeared many times. The gene calls are TRBV9 and TRBJ1-5; D is uncertain. This CDR3 contains 14 residues. Trimming stripped 0 bases from V and 6 bases from J, with 10 bases between. Germline CDR1 reads SGDLS; CDR2 reads YYNGEE. The chain's CDR3 is CASSVGGVGQPQHF. The CDR3 region has the DNA TGTGCCAGCAGCGTAGGTGGGGTAGGTCAGCCCCAGCATTTT. Complete variable domain (other parts from reference TRBV9 and TRBJ1-5): DSGVTQTPKHLITATGQRVTLRCSPRSGDLSVYWYQQSLDQGLQFLIQYYNGEERAKGNILERFSAQQFPDLHSELNLSSLELGDSALYFCASSVGGVGQPQHFGDGTRLSIL.

This clonotype was detected ten times or more. This rearrangement joins TRBV5-1 to TRBJ2-1; the D gene is possibly TRBD2 (6 bases). V was cut by 4 bases and J by 4 bases, with 12 bases left in between. Germline CDR1 is SGHRS and CDR2 is YFSETQ. CDR3 length equals 14 residues. This chain's CDR3 is CASSLGTQYNEQFF. As DNA, the CDR3 is TGCGCCAGCAGCCTCGGGACTCAATACAATGAGCAGTTCTTC. The whole variable domain, filled in from reference TRBV5-1 and TRBJ2-1, reads KAGVTQTPRYLIKTRGQQVTLSCSPISGHRSVSWYQQTPGQGLQFLFEYFSETQRNKGNFPGRFSGRQFSNSRSEMNVSTLELGDSALYLCASSLGTQYNEQFFGPGTRLTVL.

This clonotype was seen many times. V and J are TRBV29-1 and TRBJ2-7, with D unresolved. There are 12 residues in the CDR3. Germline V gene sequence: CDR1 SQVTM, CDR2 ANQGSEA. The V gene lost 3 bases and the J gene lost 6 bases, with 12 bases spanning the gap. The CDR3 loop is CSVDSPWGEQYF. CDR3 sequence (DNA): TGCAGCGTTGACAGCCCCTGGGGCGAGCAGTACTTC.

This clonotype came up many times. The chain is built from TRBV20-1 and TRBJ2-7, with TRBD1 matching over 8 bases. Trimming took 0 bases from V and 3 from J; bases not matched to a gene: 10. The CDR3 loop spans 16 amino acids. Per the germline V gene, CDR1 is DFQATT and CDR2 is SNEGSKA (reference sequence). CDR3 sequence: CSAREPLGQAYYEQYF. CDR3 bases: TGCAGTGCTAGAGAGCCTTTGGGACAGGCGTACTACGAGCAGTACTTC.

This clonotype has ten or more counts. The chain combines TRBV5-5 with TRBJ2-5; no clear D gene. Trimming shortened V by 4 bases and J by 0 bases, and 10 bases separated the two germline ends. From germline, CDR1 is SGHKS and CDR2 YYEKEE (reference sequence). This CDR3 has 14 amino acids. CDR3 amino acids: CASSINRHQETQYF. CDR3 DNA: TGTGCCAGCAGCATCAATAGACACCAAGAGACCCAGTACTTC.

This clonotype came up many times. This chain joins TRBV19 and TRBJ1-1; tentative D call: TRBD1 (5 bases). Trimming cost V 5 bases and J 1 base, with 11 bases left between them. Germline CDR1 and CDR2: LNHDA and SQIVND (reference sequence). The CDR3 extends over 14 amino acids. The CDR3: CASSGAGPNTEAFF. The CDR3 region has the DNA TGTGCCAGTAGTGGGGCAGGGCCGAACACTGAAGCTTTCTTT.

This clonotype was seen repeatedly, ten times or more. This chain connects TRBV27 to TRBJ2-1; 12 bases are a match to TRBD2. The V gene's germline CDR1 is MNHEY and CDR2 SMNVEV (reference sequence). With 0 bases clipped from V and 7 bases from J, the junction kept 16 bases outside the gene matches. This CDR3 region has 20 residues. The CDR3: CASSLSLPPRGLAGRNEQFF. Here the CDR3 DNA reads TGTGCCAGCAGTTTATCGTTACCGCCTAGAGGACTAGCGGGGCGGAATGAGCAGTTCTTC.

This clonotype was counted at least ten times. V usage is TRBV12-3 or TRBV12-4 and J usage is TRBJ2-3; TRBD2 matches 11 bases. Unmatched junction bases numbered 6, after V lost 7 bases and J lost 6 bases. The CDR3 runs to 14 residues. CDR3 in DNA: TGTGCCAGCAACCTAGCGGGAGGTCGGGATACGCAGTATTTT. This gives the protein CASNLAGGRDTQYF.

This clonotype appeared a few times. This may be a read error, as it is one base from a much larger clone. This chain uses TRBV12-3 or TRBV12-4 with TRBJ2-5; tentatively, D is TRBD1 (6 bases). This CDR3 region has 11 residues. Trimming stripped 6 bases from V and 5 bases from J, with 7 bases between. The DNA for the CDR3 is TGTGCCAGCAGCACAGGGGAGACCCAGTACTTC. This translates into CASSTGETQYF.

This clonotype was found many times. The V call is TRBV4-3, the J call TRBJ2-3; 8 nucleotides align to TRBD2. Germline-derived CDR1 and CDR2 are LGHNA and YSLEER. Trimming removed 4 bases from V and 4 bases from J; junction bases left unmatched: 13. The CDR3 runs 17 residues. The CDR3 loop is CASSPRPGAGVADTQYF. DNA of the CDR3: TGCGCCAGCAGCCCTCGCCCCGGAGCGGGAGTAGCAGATACGCAGTATTTT.

At least ten counts were recorded for this clonotype. The chain links TRBV5-1 to TRBJ2-5; 11 bases fit TRBD2. There are 15 residues in the CDR3. The junction had 8 bases not matched to a gene; V was cut back by 4 bases and J by 6 bases. The germline CDR1 and CDR2 sequences are SGHRS and YFSETQ. As DNA, the CDR3 is TGCGCCAGCAGCCCGACACTAGCGGGGGCTCAGACCCAGTACTTC. This translates into CASSPTLAGAQTQYF.

This clonotype was counted at least ten times. This chain connects TRBV6-2 or TRBV6-3 to TRBJ2-1, with D hard to call. The V end lost 6 bases, the J end lost 10 bases, and 13 bases lay between the germline ends. Germline V gene data show CDR1 as MNHEY and CDR2 as SVGEGT. The CDR3 has 12 amino acids. The CDR3 region is CASSPTPQEQFF. The DNA of the CDR3 is TGTGCCAGCAGCCCCACCCCGCAGGAGCAGTTCTTC.

This clonotype was counted many times. The chain is built from TRBV21-1 and TRBJ1-1; the D call TRBD1 from the table was never checked on the DNA. TRBV21-1 is reported as a pseudogene. There are 19 residues in the CDR3. The CDR3 here is CASSKERGAADKMNTEAFF. The CDR3 coding sequence is TGTGCCAGCAGCAAAGAAAGGGGGGCGGCGGATAAAATGAACACTGAAGCTTTCTTT.

This clonotype was counted at least ten times. The chain carries TRBV28 and TRBJ1-2; D not certain. Per the germline V gene, CDR1 is MDHEN and CDR2 is SYDVKM. CDR3 size: 11 residues. V gave up 3 bases and J gave up 4 bases, with 3 bases separating them. This CDR3 reads CASSFLYGYTF. CDR3 sequence (DNA): TGTGCCAGCAGTTTCCTCTATGGCTACACCTTC.

Ten or more counts support this clonotype. The genes are TRBV12-3 or TRBV12-4 and TRBJ1-2, with D tentatively TRBD1 (5 bases). V lost 5 bases and J lost 0, with 10 bases in between. The CDR3 extends over 14 amino acids. DNA for the CDR3: TGTGCCAGCAGTCCGACAGAGACTAACTATGGCTACACCTTC. This encodes CASSPTETNYGYTF.

A word on this clonotype: Its ends do not fully match the called genes, so a read error is possible. This chain connects TRBV12-3 or TRBV12-4 to TRBJ1-1; D might be TRBD1 (5 bases). CDR3 length equals 16 residues. This chain's CDR3 is CASNLGAGPLGTEAFF. CDR3 nucleotides: TGTGCCAGCAATTTAGGGGCCGGGCCCCTGGGCACTGAAGCTTTCTTT.

This clonotype was observed at least ten times. V usage is TRBV20-1 and J usage is TRBJ1-2; 8 nucleotides agree with TRBD1. CDR1 is DFQATT, CDR2 SNEGSKA, per germline (reference sequence). Trimming removed 0 bases from V and 6 bases from J; junction bases left unmatched: 6. This CDR3 is built from 14 residues. The CDR3 DNA reads as TGCAGTGCTAGAGATATGGGACAGGTTCATGGCTACACCTTC. This codes for CSARDMGQVHGYTF.

The chain links TRBV27 to TRBJ2-2, with TRBD1 identical over 8 bases. Germline V gives CDR1 MNHEY, CDR2 SMNVEV (reference sequence). The V segment lost 0 bases and the J segment 6 bases; nucleotides outside the gene matches: 6. This CDR3 spans 16 amino acids. The CDR3 nucleotides read TGTGCCAGCAGTTTATCGACAGGGGCTGCCGCCGGGGAGCTGTTTTTT. This translates into CASSLSTGAAAGELFF.

This clonotype was recorded many times. This rearrangement joins TRBV6-2 or TRBV6-3 to TRBJ2-4; D is uncertain. This CDR3 has 19 amino acids. V was pared by 0 bases and J by 1 base, with 19 bases between. Germline assignment: CDR1 MNHEY and CDR2 SVGEGT. CDR3 residues: CASSYSSRISSGAKNIQYF. CDR3 bases: TGTGCCAGCAGTTACTCGAGCAGGATCTCTAGTGGGGCCAAAAACATTCAGTACTTC.

This clonotype was detected ten times or more. The V gene is TRBV18, the J gene TRBJ1-2; D is perhaps TRBD1 (6 bases). The CDR3 spans 14 residues. Per the germline V gene, CDR1 is KGHSH and CDR2 is LQKENI. V was clipped by 4 bases and J by 5 bases, with 14 bases between them. This CDR3 is CASSRSTGPYGYTF. In nucleotides, the CDR3 is TGTGCCAGCTCACGCTCGACAGGACCTTATGGCTACACCTTC.

The table lists this clonotype with many counts. The chain is built from TRBV7-9 and TRBJ2-7; D possibly matches TRBD1 or TRBD2 (5 bases each). With 4 bases removed from V and 0 bases from J, the gap between germline ends came to 16 bases. CDR3 length: 16 residues. Germline-derived CDR1 and CDR2 are SEHNR and FQNEAQ (reference sequence). Written as DNA, the CDR3 is TGTGCCAGCAGCTCAGGACAAGGGGAGAGCTCCTACGAGCAGTACTTC. This gives the protein CASSSGQGESSYEQYF.

This clonotype came up many times. The chain carries TRBV20-1 and TRBJ2-3; 9 bases map to TRBD2. The germline CDR1 and CDR2 sequences are DFQATT and SNEGSKA (reference sequence). The V and J ends lost 2 bases and 2 bases, in that order; junction bases with no gene match: 2. CDR3 length: 14 amino acids. CDR3 DNA sequence: TGCAGTGCTAGACTAGCGGGGCTCACAGATACGCAGTATTTT. Translated, it gives CSARLAGLTDTQYF.

Ten or more counts support this clonotype. This chain connects TRBV12-3 or TRBV12-4 to TRBJ1-1; no firm D call. V was cut by 7 bases and J by 6 bases, with 18 bases left in between. The CDR3 consists of 14 residues. The CDR3 DNA sequence: TGTGCCAGCACCCCTGACCCCCGTATCTCTGAAGCTTTCTTT. This codes for CASTPDPRISEAFF.

This clonotype has ten or more counts. The chain joins TRBV3-1 to TRBJ2-5; D tentatively reads TRBD1 or TRBD2 (5 bases each). This CDR3 is built from 13 residues. Germline V gene lookup returns CDR1 LGHDT and CDR2 YNNKEL (reference sequence). The V gene lost 4 bases and the J gene lost 4 bases, with 10 bases spanning the gap. In DNA form, the CDR3 reads TGTGCCAGCAGCCCCCGGGGCACAGAGACCCAGTACTTC. Protein sequence: CASSPRGTETQYF.

The table lists this clonotype with many counts. The chain joins TRBV12-3 or TRBV12-4 to TRBJ2-1, with 10 bases matching TRBD2. Trimming at V came to 6 bases and at J to 6 bases, leaving 8 bases not matched to a gene. The CDR3 is made up of 15 amino acids. CDR3 in amino acids: CASSPRVAGGNEQFF. The CDR3 DNA follows: TGTGCCAGCAGCCCAAGGGTAGCGGGAGGCAATGAGCAGTTCTTC.